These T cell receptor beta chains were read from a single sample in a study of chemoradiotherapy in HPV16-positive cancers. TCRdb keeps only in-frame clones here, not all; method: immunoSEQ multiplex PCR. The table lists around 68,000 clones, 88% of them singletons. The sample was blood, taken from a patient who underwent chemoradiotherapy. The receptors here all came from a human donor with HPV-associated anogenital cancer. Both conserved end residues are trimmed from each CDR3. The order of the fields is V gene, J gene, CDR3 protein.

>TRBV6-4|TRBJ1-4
ASSGGTELNTATNEKLF
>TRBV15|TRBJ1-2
ATSRDLGTADYGYT
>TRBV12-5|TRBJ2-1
ASGSTSKEQF
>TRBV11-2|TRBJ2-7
ASSLAPTGQGAREQY
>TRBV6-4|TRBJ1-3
ASSDPRNSGNTIY
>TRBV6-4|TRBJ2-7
ASSEPRQGVITYEQY
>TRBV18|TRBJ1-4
ASSPQRVNEKLF
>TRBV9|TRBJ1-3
ASSVGQFSGNTIY
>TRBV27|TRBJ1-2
ASRKTGEGKFGYT
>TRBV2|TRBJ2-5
ASTSPGQIQETQY
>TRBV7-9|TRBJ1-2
ASSLKGAVTNYGYT
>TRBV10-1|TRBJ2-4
ASSESRFGVGDIQY
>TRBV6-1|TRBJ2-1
ASMGLAGAEQF
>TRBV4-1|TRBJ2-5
ASSQDFETQY
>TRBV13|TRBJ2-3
ASSLDPDGVGTDTQY
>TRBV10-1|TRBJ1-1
ASSPGPSEAF
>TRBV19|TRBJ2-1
ASTLGTSGYYNEQF
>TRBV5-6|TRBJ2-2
ASSPDRGSSAGELF
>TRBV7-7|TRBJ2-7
ASSFRTDSYEQY
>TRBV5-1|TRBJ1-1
ASGQGTEKTEAF
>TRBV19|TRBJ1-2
ASSMDRDYGYT
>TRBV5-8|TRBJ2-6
ASSSGTVSGANVLT
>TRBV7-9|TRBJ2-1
ASSPAGGRFSSEQF
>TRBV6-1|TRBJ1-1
ASSEPGARTEAF
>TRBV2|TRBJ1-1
ASSDMRLTGGATEAF
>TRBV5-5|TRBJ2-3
ASSLSGSRTDTQY
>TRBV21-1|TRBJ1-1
ASSKTETGGGNTEAF
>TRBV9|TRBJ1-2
ASSVGSYGYT
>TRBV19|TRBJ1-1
ASKDREMNTEAF
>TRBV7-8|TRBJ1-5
ASSFGNQPQH
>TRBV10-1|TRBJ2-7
ASSESGVHEQY
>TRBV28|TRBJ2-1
ASSYLAGARVDGNEQF
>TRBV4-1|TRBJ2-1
ASSQGGGSRKYNEQF
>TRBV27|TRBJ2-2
ASSPRHGELF
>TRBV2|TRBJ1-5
ASSDLGTYIHQPQH
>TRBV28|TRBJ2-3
VSSLGGSTDTQY
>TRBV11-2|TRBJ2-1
ASSLGDNYNEQF
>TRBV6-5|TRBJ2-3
ASRRQGRGDTQY
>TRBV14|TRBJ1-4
ASSQNLARGAVREKLF
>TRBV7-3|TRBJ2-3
ASSLTSGETDTQY
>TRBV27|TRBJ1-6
ATGLYNSPLH
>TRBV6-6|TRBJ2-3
ASSYLREDPDTQY
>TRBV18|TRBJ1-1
ASSPRATITEAF
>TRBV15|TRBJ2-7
ATSAGRGYHEQY
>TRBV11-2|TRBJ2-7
ASSSRPIVYEQY
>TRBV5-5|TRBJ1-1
ASSFGVKNTEAF
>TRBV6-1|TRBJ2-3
ASTPTASVTDTQY
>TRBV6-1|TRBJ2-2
ASSAVGSMFANTGELF
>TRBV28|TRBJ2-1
ASSFRQTPDEQF
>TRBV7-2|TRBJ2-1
ASSSYWRGGLNEQF
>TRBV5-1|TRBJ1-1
ASSLEDSTYTEAF
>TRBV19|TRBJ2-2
ASTLTGNTGELF
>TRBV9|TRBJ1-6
ASSTFGMNNSPLH
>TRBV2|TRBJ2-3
ASNDVGTDTQY
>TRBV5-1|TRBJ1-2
ASSLAQAYSYGYT